Listed below are T cell receptor beta chains from one sample, sequenced in a study of blood T cell repertoires in COVID-19. The table came from immunoSEQ multiplex PCR; TCRdb's copy has only in-frame clones and leaves some out. This table holds 200,000 or so clones, 75% to 90% found once. Input material: peripheral blood. All receptors come from a human donor in a cohort sampled during active COVID-19. The CDR3 runs from the conserved cysteine through the conserved F or W. The D gene is left open where the match is weak. Where a row states a size, it is once, few, many or the class of an expanded clone; other rows omit it.

clone_size,j_call,v_call,d_call,cdr3_nt,cdr3_aa
-,TRBJ1-3,TRBV11-2,-,TGTGCCAGCAGCTTAGTCAGGGGCCCCATCTCTGGAAACACCATATATTTT,CASSLVRGPISGNTIYF
-,TRBJ2-7,TRBV10-3,TRBD2,TGTGCCATCAGTAGGGGACTATCTTCACTTAACTTATCGAGCTCCTACGAGCAGTACTTC,CAISRGLSSLNLSSSYEQYF
few,TRBJ1-2,TRBV28,-,TGTGCCAGCAGAAGGGACTACCTCGATGGCTACACCTTC,CASRRDYLDGYTF
-,TRBJ1-5,TRBV6-6,-,TGTGCCGGAGCGACAGGATCTAGCAATCAGCCCCAGCATTTT,CAGATGSSNQPQHF
-,TRBJ1-4,TRBV28,TRBD1,TGTGCCAGCAGTCCCCCTCTCCGGGACAGCGAAAAACTGTTTTTT,CASSPPLRDSEKLFF
few,TRBJ1-1,TRBV18,-,TGTGCCAGCTCACCTGCAGGAGGTAACACTGAAGCTTTCTTT,CASSPAGGNTEAFF
-,TRBJ1-2,TRBV7-9,-,TGTGCCAGCAGCTCACGGACATCGGGCTACACCTTC,CASSSRTSGYTF
-,TRBJ2-4,TRBV21-1,-,TGTGCCAGCAGCAAAAATAGGGGGGGGACAGGGGCTATTAAGTGGGCCAAAAACATTCAGTACTTC,CASSKNRGGTGAIKWAKNIQYF
-,TRBJ2-2,TRBV4-2,-,TGTGCCAGCAGCCCCGCCGGAGGGAGGACCGGGGAGCTGTTTTTT,CASSPAGGRTGELFF
-,TRBJ1-3,TRBV18,-,TGTGCCAGCTCACCTATCTCTGGAAACACCATATATTTT,CASSPISGNTIYF
-,TRBJ2-2,TRBV4-3,-,TGCGCCAGCAGCCAAGATTTCGCAGGGAACACCGGGGAGCTGTTTTTT,CASSQDFAGNTGELFF
few,TRBJ2-3,TRBV10-1,TRBD2,TGCGCCAGCACCTCGGGGAGCGGGACTCCGAATACGCAGTATTTT,CASTSGSGTPNTQYF
-,TRBJ2-7,TRBV11-3,-,TGTGCCAGCAGCCTGGACTCGTCCTACGAGCAGTACTTC,CASSLDSSYEQYF
-,TRBJ2-5,TRBV5-1,-,TGCGCCAGGGGAATGTCGGGGGTCCGGAAGACCCAGTACTTC,CARGMSGVRKTQYF
-,TRBJ2-7,TRBV27,-,TGTGCCAGCAGTTCCGGGCTGAGGGTCTACGAGCAGTACTTC,CASSSGLRVYEQYF
-,TRBJ2-1,TRBV9,-,TGTGCCAGCAGCGTAGCGGGGCGGGACTACAATGAGCAGTTCTTC,CASSVAGRDYNEQFF
-,TRBJ2-7,TRBV6-5,-,TGTGCCAGCAGTTACTCGAGCCGTGCGGGTTTCCACGAGCAGTACTTC,CASSYSSRAGFHEQYF
-,TRBJ1-2,TRBV27,-,TGTGCCAGCAGTTCCATACAGGGTGTCAACTATGGCTACACCTTC,CASSSIQGVNYGYTF
-,TRBJ2-7,TRBV28,TRBD2,TGTGCCAGCAGTTCCTCTAGCGGGAGCTCCTACGAGCAGTACTTC,CASSSSSGSSYEQYF
few,TRBJ2-1,TRBV7-3,-,TGTGCCAGCAGCCCCGGGACAGAGCAGTTCTTC,CASSPGTEQFF
-,TRBJ2-7,TRBV3-1/TRBV3-2,-,TGTGCCAGCAGCCAAGATCAGGTGAGCTCCTACGAGCAGTACTTC,CASSQDQVSSYEQYF
-,TRBJ2-7,TRBV27,TRBD2,TGTGCCAGCAGTTTTTTCAGCGGGATGGACCCCTACGAGCAGTACTTC,CASSFFSGMDPYEQYF
-,TRBJ2-7,TRBV11-2,TRBD2,TGTGCCAGCACCCGACTGAAGCGGGAACTCGAGCAGTACTTC,CASTRLKRELEQYF
-,TRBJ1-3,TRBV10-2,TRBD1,TGCGCCGCTTCAGGGGGGCGAAGCTCTGGAAACACCATATATTTT,CAASGGRSSGNTIYF
-,TRBJ1-1,TRBV18,TRBD1,TGTGCCAGCTCACGGAACGACAGGGTGATGAACACTGAAGCTTTCTTT,CASSRNDRVMNTEAFF
-,TRBJ2-3,TRBV7-6,TRBD2,TGTGCCAGCAGCCCAGGGGTAGCGGGAGGCCCCGATACGCAGTATTTT,CASSPGVAGGPDTQYF
few,TRBJ2-1,TRBV28,TRBD2,TGTGCCAGCAGTTCGGGGACTAGCGGGAGTCGGGAGCAGTTCTTC,CASSSGTSGSREQFF
-,TRBJ2-6,TRBV18,-,TGTGCCAGCTCCCTTACCGGGACACCTTCTGGGGCCAACGTCCTGACTTTC,CASSLTGTPSGANVLTF
-,TRBJ2-3,TRBV6-2/TRBV6-3,-,TGTGCCAGCAGCCAAACTCGCCCAGATACGCAGTATTTT,CASSQTRPDTQYF
-,TRBJ1-5,TRBV2,-,TGTGCCAGCAGTGAACAGGGAGGTGGCAATCAGCCCCAGCATTTT,CASSEQGGGNQPQHF
-,TRBJ2-7,TRBV21-1,-,TGTGCCAGCAGCCAGACAGCGTGGGAGCAGTACTTC,CASSQTAWEQYF
-,TRBJ1-1,TRBV7-9,-,TGTGCCAGCAGGTCAGTGAGGAGGACTGAAGCTTTCTTT,CASRSVRRTEAFF
-,TRBJ2-7,TRBV6-4,-,TGTGCCAGCAGCCATAAGCGGTCCTACGAGCAGTACTTC,CASSHKRSYEQYF
few,TRBJ2-7,TRBV2,-,TGTGCCAGCACTCTCCGGAGCTCCTACGAGCAGTACTTC,CASTLRSSYEQYF
-,TRBJ2-1,TRBV7-9,-,TGTGCCAGCAGCCGACTAGTAAATCCCGATGAGCAGTTCTTC,CASSRLVNPDEQFF
few,TRBJ1-6,TRBV5-1,-,TGCGCCAGCAGCCCAGGACAGAATAATTCACCCCTCCACTTT,CASSPGQNNSPLHF
-,TRBJ2-6,TRBV4-1,-,TGCGCCAGCAGCCCCGGGGAGGGCAGGGGCTCTGGGGCCAACGTCCTGACTTTC,CASSPGEGRGSGANVLTF
-,TRBJ2-1,TRBV7-2,TRBD2,TGTGCCAGCAGCTCCTCGACTAGCGGGAGGGCCTTTGAGCAGTTCTTC,CASSSSTSGRAFEQFF
-,TRBJ2-1,TRBV7-2,-,TGTGCCAGCAGCTTATCCGGGGCCTACAATGAGCAGTTCTTC,CASSLSGAYNEQFF